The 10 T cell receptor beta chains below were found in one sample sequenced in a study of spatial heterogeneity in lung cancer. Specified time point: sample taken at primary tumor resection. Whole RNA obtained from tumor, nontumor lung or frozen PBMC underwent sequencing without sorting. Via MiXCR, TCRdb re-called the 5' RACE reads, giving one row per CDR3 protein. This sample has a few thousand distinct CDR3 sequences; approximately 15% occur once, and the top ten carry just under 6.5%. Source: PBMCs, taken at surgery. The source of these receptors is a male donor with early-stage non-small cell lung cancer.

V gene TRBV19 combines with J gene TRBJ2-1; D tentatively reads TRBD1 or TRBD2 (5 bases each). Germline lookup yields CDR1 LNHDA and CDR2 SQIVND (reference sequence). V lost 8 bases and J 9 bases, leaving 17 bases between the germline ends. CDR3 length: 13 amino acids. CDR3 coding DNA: TGTGCCAGTGAGACTGGGGGTATCGGTGAGCAGTTCTTC. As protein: CASETGGIGEQFF.

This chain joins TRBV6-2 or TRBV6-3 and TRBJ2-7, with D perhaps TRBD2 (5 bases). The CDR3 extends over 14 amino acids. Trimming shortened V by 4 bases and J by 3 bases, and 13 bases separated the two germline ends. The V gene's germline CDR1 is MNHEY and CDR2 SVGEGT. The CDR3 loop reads CASSSGNLIYEQYF. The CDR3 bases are TGTGCCAGCAGTTCCGGGAATCTCATCTACGAGCAGTACTTC.

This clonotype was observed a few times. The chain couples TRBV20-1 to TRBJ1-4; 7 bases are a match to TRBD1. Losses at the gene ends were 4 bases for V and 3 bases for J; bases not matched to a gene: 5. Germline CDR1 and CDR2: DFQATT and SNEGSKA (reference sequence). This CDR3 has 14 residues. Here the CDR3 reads CSAKTGAANEKLFF. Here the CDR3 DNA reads TGCAGTGCTAAAACAGGGGCGGCTAATGAAAAACTGTTTTTT.

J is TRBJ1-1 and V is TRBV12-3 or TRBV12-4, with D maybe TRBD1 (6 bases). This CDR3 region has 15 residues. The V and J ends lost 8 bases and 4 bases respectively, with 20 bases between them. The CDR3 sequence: CASFTPGAGSTEAFF. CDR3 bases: TGTGCCAGCTTTACCCCGGGGGCAGGGAGCACTGAAGCTTTCTTT.

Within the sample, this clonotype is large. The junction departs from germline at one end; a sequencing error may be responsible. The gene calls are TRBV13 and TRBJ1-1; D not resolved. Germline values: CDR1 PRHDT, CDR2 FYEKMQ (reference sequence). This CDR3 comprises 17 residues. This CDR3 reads CASSSPSRRGVNAEAFF. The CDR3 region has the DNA TGTGCCAGCAGTTCCCCTTCCCGCCGTGGTGTGAACGCTGAAGCTTTCTTT.

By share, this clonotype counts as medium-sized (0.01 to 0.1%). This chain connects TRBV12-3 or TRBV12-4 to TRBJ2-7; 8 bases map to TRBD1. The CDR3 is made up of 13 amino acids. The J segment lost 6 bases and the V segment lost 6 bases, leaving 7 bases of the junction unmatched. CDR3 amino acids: CASRRTGTSEQYF. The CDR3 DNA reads TGTGCCAGCAGGAGGACAGGGACGTCCGAGCAGTACTTC.

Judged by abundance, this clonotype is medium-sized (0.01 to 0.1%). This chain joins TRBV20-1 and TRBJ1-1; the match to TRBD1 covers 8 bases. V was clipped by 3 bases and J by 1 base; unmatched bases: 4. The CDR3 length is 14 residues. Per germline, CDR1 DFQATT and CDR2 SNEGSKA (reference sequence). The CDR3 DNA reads TGCAGTGCTAGCGACAGGGGTCAGAACACTGAAGCTTTCTTT. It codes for CSASDRGQNTEAFF.

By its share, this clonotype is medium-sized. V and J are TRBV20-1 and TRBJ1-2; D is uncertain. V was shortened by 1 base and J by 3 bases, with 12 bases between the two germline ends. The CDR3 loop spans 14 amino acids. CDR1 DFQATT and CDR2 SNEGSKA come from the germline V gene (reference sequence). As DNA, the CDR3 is TGCAGTGCTAGAGTTTGGCAGGATGACTATGGCTACACCTTC. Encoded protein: CSARVWQDDYGYTF.

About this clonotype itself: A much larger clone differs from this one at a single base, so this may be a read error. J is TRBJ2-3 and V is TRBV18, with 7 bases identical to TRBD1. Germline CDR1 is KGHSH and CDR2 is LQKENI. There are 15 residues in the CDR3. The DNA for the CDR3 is TGTGCCAGCTCACCATCGGACAGGTACACAGATACGCAGTGTTTT. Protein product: CASSPSDRYTDTQCF.

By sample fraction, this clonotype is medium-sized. CDR3 loop: CASSDSSAVSNVLTF. The CDR3 DNA follows: TGTGCCAGCAGCGATTCCTCAGCGGTATCCAACGTCCTGACTTTC. V gene TRBV27 combines with J gene TRBJ2-6, with D possibly matching TRBD2 (5 bases). Germline CDR1 reads MNHEY; CDR2 reads SMNVEV (reference sequence). The CDR3 is 15 amino acids. V was shortened by 6 bases and J by 8 bases, with 17 bases between the two germline ends. Full variable domain (missing parts from reference TRBV27 and TRBJ2-6): EAQVTQNPRYLITVTGKKLTVTCSQNMNHEYMSWYRQDPGLGLRQIYYSMNVEVTDKGDVPEGYKVSRKEKRNFPLILESPSPNQTSLYFCASSDSSAVSNVLTFGAGSRLTVL.